The clone carrying this TCR beta chain was counted between two and nine times. V lost 3 bases and J 0 bases, leaving 10 bases between the germline ends. Germline V gene sequence: CDR1 SGHRS, CDR2 YFSETQ. The CDR3 extends over 15 amino acids. This sample was included in a study of blood T cell repertoires in COVID-19. Generated by immunoSEQ multiplex PCR, the TCRdb table keeps only in-frame clones and is missing some. The sample contains about 85,000 clones, around nine tenths of which appear only once. Sequencing input: peripheral blood. The sequence was obtained from a man aged 55 to 70 with acute or convalescent COVID-19. The chain recombines TRBV5-1 with TRBJ1-5; D ambiguous. CDR3 in DNA: TGCGCCAGCAGCTCTGACGGGAATAGCAATCAGCCCCAGCATTTT. This codes for CASSSDGNSNQPQHF. The full variable domain, its missing parts supplied by reference TRBV5-1 and TRBJ1-5, is KAGVTQTPRYLIKTRGQQVTLSCSPISGHRSVSWYQQTPGQGLQFLFEYFSETQRNKGNFPGRFSGRQFSNSRSEMNVSTLELGDSALYLCASSSDGNSNQPQHFGDGTRLSIL.